This T cell receptor beta chain was observed in a study of read filtering for tumor transcriptome and immune sequencing. About the research overall: RNA-seq yielded only about 75 to 1273 TCR reads, IR-seq about 4 to 10.27 million.

The sample holds many counts of this clonotype. Its antigen is not known. The CDR3 covers 13 residues. Germline V gene data show CDR1 as MDHEN and CDR2 as SYDVKM. The trim removed 7 bases at V and 3 bases at J, leaving 6 bases unmatched. This library used around 0.4 ug RNA and molecular barcoded adaptors spanning alpha/delta and beta/gamma chains. TCRdb re-analysed the reads in MiXCR, keeping a single row per CDR3 protein. The sample contains 94,000 or so distinct CDR3 sequences, roughly 12% of which appear only once. Study conclusions and caveats: Sorted CD138-negative bone marrow cells were not purified T cells. In IR-seq, single-read clonotypes were around 85% of clonotypes but around 4% of reads.

Every patient had bone marrow sampled while the disease was active. Material for sequencing was a population of CD138-negative cells sorted from bone marrow. This clonotype was sampled from a donor aged 40 or older with multiple myeloma. This chain joins TRBV28 and TRBJ2-7; 7 bases are shared with TRBD1. The CDR3 loop is CASTTGQYYEQYF. The CDR3 bases are TGTGCCAGCACCACGGGACAGTACTACGAGCAGTACTTC.